The 24 T cell receptor beta chains given below trace back to one sample, sequenced in a study of blood T cell repertoires in COVID-19. TCRdb keeps only in-frame clones here, not all; method: immunoSEQ multiplex PCR. The sample contains around 70,000 clones, approximately 80% of which appear only once. Sequencing input: peripheral blood. Every receptor here comes from a woman older than 75 with active or convalescent COVID-19.

The chain links TRBV4-3 to TRBJ2-1, with 8 bases identical to TRBD2. In germline, CDR1 is LGHNA, CDR2 YSLEER. The CDR3 consists of 15 residues. Losses at the gene ends were 2 bases for V and 4 bases for J; bases not matched to a gene: 4. The CDR3 sequence: CASSQQREPYNEQFF. Here the CDR3 DNA reads TGCGCCAGCAGCCAACAGCGGGAGCCGTACAATGAGCAGTTCTTC.

The chain recombines TRBV6-5 with TRBJ2-7; a weak D match, TRBD2 (5 bases). The CDR3 totals 12 residues. Germline values: CDR1 MNHEY, CDR2 SVGAGI. Trimming removed 11 bases from V and 0 bases from J, with 11 bases in between. The DNA of the CDR3 is TGTGCCCTAATCGGGGACTCCTACGAGCAGTACTTC. Encoded protein: CALIGDSYEQYF.

This clone appeared many times. The V call is TRBV5-1, the J call TRBJ2-2, with a possible D match to TRBD1 (6 bases). Germline CDR1 SGHRS, CDR2 YFSETQ. Trimming took off 5 bases at V and 2 bases at J, with 16 bases between the two ends. The CDR3 is 16 residues long. CDR3 residues: CASRTEAGVNTGELFF. The CDR3 DNA reads as TGCGCCAGCAGAACCGAGGCAGGGGTCAACACCGGGGAGCTGTTTTTT.

The V call is TRBV4-3, the J call TRBJ2-5, with 8 bases matching TRBD2. Per the germline V gene, CDR1 is LGHNA and CDR2 is YSLEER. The CDR3 loop spans 15 amino acids. Unmatched junction bases numbered 3, after V lost 2 bases and J lost 1 base. The DNA of the CDR3 is TGCGCCAGCAGCCAACAACTAGCGGCCCAAGAGACCCAGTACTTC. Amino acid sequence: CASSQQLAAQETQYF.

The CDR3 region has the DNA TGCGCCAGCAGCCAAGTAGCGGGTACTAGCACAGATACGCAGTATTTT. This gives the protein CASSQVAGTSTDTQYF. J is TRBJ2-3 and V is TRBV4-1; 7 nucleotides align to TRBD2. The CDR3 is 16 residues long. The V segment lost 1 base and the J segment 0 bases; nucleotides outside the gene matches: 4. Germline CDR1 and CDR2: MGHRA and YSYEKL.

The chain combines TRBV7-8 with TRBJ2-6, with D possibly being TRBD1 (6 bases). The V end was cut by 5 bases, the J end by 0 bases, with 11 bases between. Germline values: CDR1 SGHVS, CDR2 FQNEAQ. The length of the CDR3 is 16 residues. CDR3 bases: TGTGCCAGCAGCCCCAACAGGGCCTCTGGGGCCAACGTCCTGACTTTC. Amino acids: CASSPNRASGANVLTF. The entire variable domain, with the rest obtained from reference TRBV7-8 and TRBJ2-6, is as follows: GAGVSQSPRYKVAKRGQDVALRCDPISGHVSLFWYQQALGQGPEFLTYFQNEAQLDKSGLPSDRFFAERPEGSVSTLKIQRTQQEDSAVYLCASSPNRASGANVLTFGAGSRLTVL.

Only a few counts were recorded for this clone. J is TRBJ2-7 and V is TRBV4-2; maybe TRBD1 (5 bases). The CDR3 has 13 amino acids. Germline V lookup: CDR1 LGHNA, CDR2 YNFKEQ. V was cut by 4 bases and J by 6 bases, with 13 bases left in between. CDR3 DNA sequence: TGTGCCAGCAGCCCCAGGGCCACACGCGAGCAGTACTTC. This translates into CASSPRATREQYF.

The chain carries TRBV28 and TRBJ2-1, with a tentative D call TRBD2 (6 bases). The ends were cut back, 5 bases at V and 4 bases at J, with 18 bases in the middle. This CDR3 comprises 16 residues. From germline, CDR1 is MDHEN and CDR2 SYDVKM. The CDR3 reads CASSAGLPLNYNEQFF. In DNA form, the CDR3 reads TGTGCCAGCAGTGCGGGACTCCCTCTGAATTACAATGAGCAGTTCTTC.

This clone was detected only a few times. The CDR3 reads CASSQAWSAGGGQETQYF. The DNA for the CDR3 is TGTGCCAGCAGCCAAGCGTGGTCGGCGGGAGGTGGGCAAGAGACCCAGTACTTC. V gene TRBV4-2 combines with J gene TRBJ2-5; 8 bases map to TRBD2. Germline V CDR1 and CDR2: LGHNA, YNFKEQ. V trimming: 1 base; J trimming: 2 bases; junction bases outside the gene matches: 12. This CDR3 is 18 amino acids long.

The count of this clone is one. V and J are TRBV24-1 and TRBJ1-5, with unresolved D. V gave up 0 bases and J gave up 4 bases, with 6 bases separating them. This CDR3 contains 14 residues. The germline V gene encodes CDR1 KGHDR and CDR2 SFDVKD. The CDR3 DNA reads TGTGCCACCAGTGATTTGGGTCAGAATCAGCCCCAGCATTTT. Encoded protein: CATSDLGQNQPQHF.

This chain connects TRBV5-6 to TRBJ2-3; the match to TRBD2 covers 14 bases. This CDR3 contains 15 residues. CDR1 SGHDT and CDR2 YYEEEE come from the germline V gene. The junction had 2 bases not matched to a gene; V was cut back by 2 bases and J by 6 bases. DNA for the CDR3: TGTGCCAGCAGCTTCCGGACTAGCGGGGGGGATACGCAGTATTTT. It translates to CASSFRTSGGDTQYF.

The V and J genes are TRBV11-2 and TRBJ1-1; 9 nucleotides align to TRBD1. V shed 5 bases and J 3 bases; nucleotides not matched to a gene: 10. This CDR3 has 16 amino acids. CDR1 and CDR2 from the germline V gene are SGHAT and FQNNGV. The CDR3, as DNA: TGTGCCAGCAGCCATCGGACAGGGGCGGGGGACACTGAAGCTTTCTTT. Translated, it gives CASSHRTGAGDTEAFF. The variable domain in full, completed from reference TRBV11-2 and TRBJ1-1, reads EAGVAQSPRYKIIEKRQSVAFWCNPISGHATLYWYQQILGQGPKLLIQFQNNGVVDDSQLPKDRFSAERLKGVDSTLKIQPAKLEDSAVYLCASSHRTGAGDTEAFFGQGTRLTVV.

This clone was seen more than once but under ten times. This rearrangement joins TRBV6-6 to TRBJ2-1, with 8 bases aligning to TRBD1. Germline lookup yields CDR1 MNHNY and CDR2 SVGAGI (reference sequence). After removal of 4 bases from V and 10 bases from J, the junction contained 6 bases not matched to a gene. This CDR3 has 13 residues. This chain's CDR3 is CASSWGQVSEQFF. In DNA, the CDR3 is TGTGCCAGCAGTTGGGGACAGGTCAGCGAGCAGTTCTTC.

There are a few counts of this clone. The chain combines TRBV5-1 with TRBJ1-1; 8 bases fit TRBD1. Germline V CDR1 and CDR2: SGHRS, YFSETQ. CDR3 length: 15 residues. V was pared by 1 base and J by 1 base, with 3 bases of the junction left unmatched. The CDR3 region is CASSLQGAPNTEAFF. DNA of the CDR3: TGCGCCAGCAGCTTGCAGGGGGCACCGAACACTGAAGCTTTCTTT.

The chain is built from TRBV7-9 and TRBJ1-4; D may be TRBD1 (6 bases). CDR1 is SEHNR and CDR2 is FQNEAQ in the germline V gene (reference sequence). The CDR3 covers 14 residues. V lost 2 bases, J lost 7 bases, and 11 bases lay in between. DNA of the CDR3: TGTGCCAGCAGCTTACCTATGGGGGCTGAAAAACTGTTTTTT. Amino acids: CASSLPMGAEKLFF.

The V call is TRBV24-1, the J call TRBJ2-1, with 13 nucleotides matching TRBD2. Germline CDR1 is KGHDR and CDR2 is SFDVKD. This CDR3 spans 20 amino acids. V was pared by 2 bases and J by 4 bases, with 13 bases of the junction left unmatched. The CDR3 reads CATSDSRTSGRLGVYNEQFF. The CDR3 DNA sequence: TGTGCCACCAGTGATTCCAGGACTAGCGGGAGATTGGGAGTGTACAATGAGCAGTTCTTC.

Within the sample, this clone is medium-sized. CDR3 region: CASSATSGGQFF. CDR3 DNA sequence: TGTGCCAGCAGCGCGACTAGCGGGGGGCAGTTCTTC. The V call is TRBV7-3, the J call TRBJ2-1; TRBD2 aligns across 12 bases. The CDR3 is 12 residues long. Germline V gives CDR1 SGHTA, CDR2 FQGTGA. Germline trimming cut 5 bases from V and 12 bases from J; bases unmatched to any gene: 2. Full variable domain (missing parts from reference TRBV7-3 and TRBJ2-1): GAGVSQTPSNKVTEKGKYVELRCDPISGHTALYWYRQSLGQGPEFLIYFQGTGAADDSGLPNDRFFAVRPEGSVSTLKIQRTERGDSAVYLCASSATSGGQFFGPGTRLTVL.

The chain has TRBV5-1 and TRBJ1-2, with D possibly TRBD1 on 6 matching bases. CDR1 SGHRS and CDR2 YFSETQ come from the germline V gene. The CDR3 has 15 amino acids. The V end lost 1 base, the J end lost 5 bases, and 15 bases lay between the germline ends. The CDR3 region has the DNA TGCGCCAGCAGCTTGAGGGGGAGTCAAGAGTATGGCTACACCTTC. This encodes CASSLRGSQEYGYTF.

This chain uses TRBV11-3 with TRBJ2-5, with 8 bases matching TRBD2. This CDR3 comprises 13 residues. Looked up from germline, CDR1 is SGHNT and CDR2 is YENEEA. Losses at the gene ends were 3 bases for V and 10 bases for J; bases not matched to a gene: 7. The CDR3 DNA is TGTGCCAGCAGCTTCGGACTAGCCAACGACCAGTACTTC. Translation: CASSFGLANDQYF.

V gene TRBV30 combines with J gene TRBJ1-2; 9 bases map to TRBD1. Germline loops: CDR1 GTSNPN, CDR2 SVGIG (reference sequence). Trimming took 3 bases from V and 6 from J; bases not matched to a gene: 8. The CDR3 length is 14 residues. As DNA, the CDR3 is TGTGCCTGGAGCCAACCGGGACAGGGTCATGGCTACACCTTC. Its translation is CAWSQPGQGHGYTF.

As DNA, the CDR3 is TGTGCCAGCAGCCAAGGGGGGGGACTAGCCGGGGACACCGGGGAGCTGTTTTTT. Translated: CASSQGGGLAGDTGELFF. The chain links TRBV3-1 (or the pseudogene TRBV3-2) to TRBJ2-2, with TRBD2 matching over 9 bases. The V segment lost 1 base and the J segment 3 bases; nucleotides outside the gene matches: 9. CDR1 and CDR2 from the germline V gene are LGHDT and YNNKEL (reference sequence). The length of the CDR3 is 18 residues.

The rearrangement uses TRBV7-2 and TRBJ1-5; D remains unclear. The ends were cut back, 2 bases at V and 0 bases at J, with 8 bases in the middle. CDR3 length: 15 amino acids. The germline CDR1 and CDR2 sequences are SGHTA and FQGNSA. CDR3 nucleotide sequence: TGTGCCAGCAGCTTATCAGTATATAGCAATCAGCCCCAGCATTTT. Amino acids: CASSLSVYSNQPQHF.

The chain links TRBV7-9 to TRBJ2-3; 11 bases match TRBD2. The V gene end was trimmed by 5 bases and the J gene end by 5 bases; junction bases not matched to a gene: 9. CDR1 and CDR2 from the germline V gene are SEHNR and FQNEAQ (reference sequence). CDR3 length: 16 residues. CDR3 bases: TGTGCCAGCAGCCACCTGACTAGCGGGATTGGAGATACGCAGTATTTT. It specifies CASSHLTSGIGDTQYF.

The chain has TRBV6-1 and TRBJ1-3; D possibly corresponds to TRBD1 (6 bases). The V gene's germline CDR1 is MNHNS and CDR2 SASEGT. Trimming removed 3 bases from V and 4 bases from J, with 16 bases in between. This CDR3 is built from 16 residues. CDR3 coding DNA: TGTGCCAGCAGTGATTTCCCCAGGGGATCAGGAAACACCATATATTTT. It encodes CASSDFPRGSGNTIYF.